This T cell receptor beta chain was captured in a study of blood T cell repertoires in COVID-19. V shed 1 base and J 0 bases; nucleotides not matched to a gene: 8. Germline CDR1 is MDHEN and CDR2 is SYDVKM. The CDR3 consists of 17 residues. TCRdb's copy holds only in-frame clones and misses some; the assay was immunoSEQ multiplex PCR. The sample has 68,000 or so clones, around nine tenths seen once. Sequencing was done on a sample of peripheral blood. This receptor was taken from a man aged 65-85 years with active or convalescent COVID-19. V gene TRBV28 combines with J gene TRBJ2-7, with 8 bases matching TRBD1. The CDR3 here is CASSLSRQGPTSYEQYF. In nucleotides, the CDR3 is TGTGCCAGCAGTTTATCACGACAGGGGCCTACCTCCTACGAGCAGTACTTC. The full variable domain, completed using reference TRBV28 and TRBJ2-7, is DVKVTQSSRYLVKRTGEKVFLECVQDMDHENMFWYRQDPGLGLRLIYFSYDVKMKEKGDIPEGYSVSREKKERFSLILESASTNQTSMYLCASSLSRQGPTSYEQYFGPGTRLTVT.